This TCR beta chain was identified in a study of blood T cell repertoires in COVID-19 (dated by TCRdb to 2019 to 2021). For the study in its entirety: Samples from collaborators originated in the United States, Italy and Spain and spanned both the acute and convalescent phases of COVID-19. Where available, HLA class I and class II types were obtained from metadata supplied by the sample provider rather than from assay-based typing. The repertoires were made available in a free public database intended to serve as a resource for research on the immune response to SARS-CoV-2. The sample metadata nearly always contained a de-identified subject ID, COVID-19 status, age in years and sex. The material from the prospective study consisted of cDNA or gDNA derived from T cells, B-cell-depleted T cells, or PBMCs. Deeply sampled blood TCRbeta repertoires from subjects exposed to, actively infected with, or recovered from COVID-19 were included in the dataset. Samples were obtained from the ongoing ImmuneRACE study (first 160 participants) and from roughly 1,300 subjects provided by 6 global collaborators.

For this clone: This receptor's antigen is unknown. Per-nucleotide qualities are absent, and no much larger clonotype sits a single base away.

The immunoSEQ Assay, a bias-controlled multiplex PCR, was used to amplify TCRbeta CDR3 regions from genomic DNA. On the authors' methods: The number of nucleated cells in each sample was estimated by amplification of reference gene primers within the assay. To quantify the absolute abundance of each unique TCRbeta CDR3 rearrangement, sequence reads were collapsed and filtered. For each sample, productive Simpson clonality was calculated as the square root of Simpson's diversity index across productive rearrangements. In TCRdb, the immuneACCESS table is reduced to in-frame sequences with V and J assigned. These tables do not hold every clone; where another copy was compared, an unresolved V gene accounts for under half, and the others remain unexplained. The D gene and trimming were derived from the DNA, and the V and J assignments and clone size from that table. This sample comprises roughly 670,000 clones, just under 90% of them detected only once. Approximately 0.25% of the sample belongs to the ten largest clones.

The collaborating institutions used their own protocols to collect whole blood in K2EDTA tubes. For TCRbeta analysis, collaborator samples were shipped as frozen whole blood, as isolated PBMCs, or as DNA extracted from either sample type. Points the paper makes about the study in general: How much clinical and demographic metadata was included differed by source and by participant, and the metadata was provided uncurated.

The germline V gene (reference sequence) specifies GTSNPN as CDR1 and SVGIG as CDR2. From the cysteine up to the phenylalanine, the CDR3 has a length of 13 residues. Only the CDR3 part of the read is kept: 39 bases, read in frame from the first base. The junction shows trimming of 4 bases on V and 4 bases on J, plus 11 bases between the germline ends. The chain joins TRBV30 to TRBJ1-3, with TRBD1 as a weak D call on 5 bases. The TCR sequence derives from a woman aged 18-29 years with acute or convalescent COVID-19. Sequencing was done on a sample of peripheral blood. Here is the DNA: TGTGCCTGGAATCTCGACAGAGGAAACACCATATATTTT. It translates to CAWNLDRGNTIYF.